This T cell receptor beta chain is drawn from a study of beta chain features in type 1 diabetes. Overall study: Age, gender and cell yields were alike across patients and healthy donors. The study, taken as a whole, reports: The similarity of naive, central memory and Treg TCRB repertoires appeared greater among patients than among healthy donors. Type 1 diabetes patients showed a moderate but significant shortening of TCRB CDR3s in all four CD4+ subsets.

Trimming stripped 6 bases from V and 0 bases from J, with 9 bases between. The CDR3 contains 14 residues. The germline V gene encodes CDR1 SQVTM and CDR2 ANQGSEA. Central memory, naive, regulatory and stem cell-like memory CD4+ cells were sorted by CD45RO/CCR7/CD25/CD127/CD95/CD27. The isolated RNA, all of it, was reverse transcribed, so expressed TCRB transcripts were what got sequenced. This table comes from immunoSEQ multiplex PCR, and its TCRdb copy is limited to in-frame clones, with some not included. The sample holds 300,000 to 350,000 clones, less than 15% seen once. This clone was counted ten times or more. What it binds is not known.

Sequences were obtained from naive CD4+ T cells from blood. The chain has TRBV29-1 and TRBJ2-6; no firm D call. The source of this sequence is a woman under 30 with type 1 diabetes. Here the CDR3 reads CSVQLLSGANVLTF. CDR3 coding DNA: TGCAGCGTCCAACTCCTCTCTGGGGCCAACGTCCTGACTTTC.